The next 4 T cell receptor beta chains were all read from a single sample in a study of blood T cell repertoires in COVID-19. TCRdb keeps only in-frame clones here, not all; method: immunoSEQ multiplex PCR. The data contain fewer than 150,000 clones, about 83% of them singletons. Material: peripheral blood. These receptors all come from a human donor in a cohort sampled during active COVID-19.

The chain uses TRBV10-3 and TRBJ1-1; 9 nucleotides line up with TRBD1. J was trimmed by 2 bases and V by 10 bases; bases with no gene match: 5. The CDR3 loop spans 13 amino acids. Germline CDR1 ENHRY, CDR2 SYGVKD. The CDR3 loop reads CATVTGGNTEAFF. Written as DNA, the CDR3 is TGTGCCACCGTTACAGGGGGCAACACTGAAGCTTTCTTT.

CDR3 sequence: CASSVVAATDTQYF. The CDR3 nucleotides read TGTGCCAGCAGCGTAGTCGCGGCCACAGATACGCAGTATTTT. The J gene is TRBJ2-3, the V gene TRBV9; D unresolved. V dropped 0 bases and J dropped 2 bases, with 7 bases sitting between them. The CDR3 covers 14 residues. CDR1 is SGDLS and CDR2 is YYNGEE in the germline V gene.

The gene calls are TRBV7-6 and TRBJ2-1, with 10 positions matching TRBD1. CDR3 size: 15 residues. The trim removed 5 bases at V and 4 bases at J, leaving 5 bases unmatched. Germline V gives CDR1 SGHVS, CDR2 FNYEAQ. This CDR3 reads CASSPDRGHYNEQFF. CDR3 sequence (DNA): TGTGCCAGCAGCCCCGACAGGGGGCATTACAATGAGCAGTTCTTC.

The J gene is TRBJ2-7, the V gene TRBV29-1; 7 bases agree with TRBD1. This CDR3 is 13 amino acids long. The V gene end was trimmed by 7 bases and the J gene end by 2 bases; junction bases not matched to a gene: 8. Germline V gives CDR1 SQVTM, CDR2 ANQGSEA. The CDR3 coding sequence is TGCAGCGCCGGGGCAGGGGGAGCCTACGAGCAGTACTTC. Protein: CSAGAGGAYEQYF.